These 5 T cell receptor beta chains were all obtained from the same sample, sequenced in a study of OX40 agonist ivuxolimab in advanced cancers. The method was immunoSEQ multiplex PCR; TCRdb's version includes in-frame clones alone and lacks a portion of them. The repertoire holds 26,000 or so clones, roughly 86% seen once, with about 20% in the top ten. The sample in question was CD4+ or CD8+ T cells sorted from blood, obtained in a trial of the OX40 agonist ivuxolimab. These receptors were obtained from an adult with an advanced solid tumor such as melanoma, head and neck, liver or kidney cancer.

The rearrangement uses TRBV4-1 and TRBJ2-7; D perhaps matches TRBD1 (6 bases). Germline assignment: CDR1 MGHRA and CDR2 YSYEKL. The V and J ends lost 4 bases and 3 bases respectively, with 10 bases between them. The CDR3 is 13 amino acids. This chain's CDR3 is CASSPLQGYEQYF. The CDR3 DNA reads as TGCGCCAGCAGCCCCCTACAGGGCTACGAGCAGTACTTC.

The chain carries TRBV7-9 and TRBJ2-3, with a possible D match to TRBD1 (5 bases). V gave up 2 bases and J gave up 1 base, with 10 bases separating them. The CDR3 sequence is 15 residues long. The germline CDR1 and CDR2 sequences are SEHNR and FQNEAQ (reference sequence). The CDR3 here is CASSLTDTGTDTQYF. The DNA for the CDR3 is TGTGCCAGCAGCTTAACGGACACAGGCACAGATACGCAGTATTTT.

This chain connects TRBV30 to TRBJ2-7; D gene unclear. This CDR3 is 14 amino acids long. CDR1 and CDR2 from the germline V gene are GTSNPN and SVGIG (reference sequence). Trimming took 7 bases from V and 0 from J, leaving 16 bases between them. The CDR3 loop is CASWWRQVSYEQYF. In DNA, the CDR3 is TGTGCCTCGTGGTGGCGGCAGGTCTCCTACGAGCAGTACTTC.

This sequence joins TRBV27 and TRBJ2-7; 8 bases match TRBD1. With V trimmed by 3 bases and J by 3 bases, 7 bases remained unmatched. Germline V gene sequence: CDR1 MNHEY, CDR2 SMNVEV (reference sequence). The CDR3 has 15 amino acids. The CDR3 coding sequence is TGTGCCAGCAGTTTGCGGGCAGGGGGCTTCTACGAGCAGTACTTC. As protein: CASSLRAGGFYEQYF.

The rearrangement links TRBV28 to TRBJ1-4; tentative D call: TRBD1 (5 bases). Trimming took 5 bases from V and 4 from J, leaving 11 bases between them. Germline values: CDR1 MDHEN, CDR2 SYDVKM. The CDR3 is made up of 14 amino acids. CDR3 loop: CASSPRAYNEKLFF. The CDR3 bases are TGTGCCAGCAGTCCCAGGGCCTATAATGAAAAACTGTTTTTT.